This TCR beta chain was sequenced for a study of T cells after yellow fever vaccination. V gave up 3 bases and J gave up 5 bases, with 7 bases separating them. The CDR3 is 12 residues long. Germline V lookup: CDR1 MNHNS, CDR2 SASEGT. TCRdb reanalysed the 5' RACE reads using MiXCR and keeps one entry per CDR3 protein. The repertoire consists of hundreds of thousands of distinct CDR3 sequences, with roughly 22% occurring once and the leading ten covering about a sixth. This specimen was PBMCs, taken more than 20 days after the first yellow fever vaccination. V and J are TRBV6-1 and TRBJ1-2; D remains unclear. This TCR was recovered from a man aged 18 to 29 who received the YFV17D yellow fever vaccine. The DNA of the CDR3 is TGTGCCAGCAGTGACGGGGAGTATGGCTACACCTTC. This sequence encodes CASSDGEYGYTF.